The sequence of this T cell receptor (beta chain) was determined in a study of blood T cell repertoires in COVID-19. Study background: The cDNA or gDNA used as material had been derived from T cells, B-cell-depleted T cells, or PBMCs.

Trimming shortened V by 4 bases and J by 2 bases, and 22 bases separated the two germline ends. CDR1 and CDR2 (germline): SGHRS, YFSETQ. This CDR3 contains 18 residues. Participant-given clinical history determined each cohort assignment. TCRdb's table, derived via immunoSEQ multiplex PCR, lists solely in-frame clones and lacks some. The sample contains some 300,000 clones, around 87% of which appear only once. Sequencing used PBMCs or T cells enriched from blood (not recorded which). The chain employs TRBV5-1 and TRBJ1-5, with D possibly TRBD1 on 6 matching bases. The TCR sequence derives from a woman under 30 with acute COVID-19. The CDR3 loop is CASSRLIRHRAGNQPQHF. DNA for the CDR3: TGCGCCAGCAGCCGCCTAATACGTCACAGGGCCGGCAATCAGCCCCAGCATTTT.